A selection of T cell receptor beta chains follows, all from one sample in a study of CD8 T cells in ankylosing spondylitis. TCRdb ran MiXCR on the 5' RACE reads and lists one entry per CDR3 protein. This table holds more than 600,000 distinct CDR3 sequences, under 20% found once. Sequences were obtained from blood, either unsorted or a sorted T cell fraction (not recorded which). These receptor sequences come from a male donor with ankylosing spondylitis. Both conserved end residues are trimmed from each CDR3. The D gene is left open where the match is weak.

v_gene: TRBV7-9; j_gene: TRBJ1-1; d_gene: TRBD1; CDR3aa: ASRLQGASEAF
v_gene: TRBV7-8; j_gene: TRBJ1-1; d_gene: -; CDR3aa: ASSLGLRDLHTEAF
v_gene: TRBV2; j_gene: TRBJ2-1; d_gene: -; CDR3aa: ASSPLLEYNEQF
v_gene: TRBV12-3/TRBV12-4; j_gene: TRBJ2-1; d_gene: TRBD1; CDR3aa: ASSPATGTAYNEQF
v_gene: TRBV6-2/TRBV6-3; j_gene: TRBJ2-5; d_gene: TRBD1; CDR3aa: ASSAPGQGFETQY
v_gene: TRBV20-1; j_gene: TRBJ2-7; d_gene: -; CDR3aa: SARDWETRSSYEQY
v_gene: TRBV11-2; j_gene: TRBJ1-2; d_gene: TRBD1; CDR3aa: ASSTVTGKGEGYT
v_gene: TRBV4-1; j_gene: TRBJ2-2; d_gene: TRBD2; CDR3aa: ASSQDTSGNSAGELF
v_gene: TRBV11-2; j_gene: TRBJ2-1; d_gene: TRBD1; CDR3aa: ASSLGLRGSHSYNEQF
v_gene: TRBV7-3; j_gene: TRBJ2-1; d_gene: -; CDR3aa: ASSLTGLAGLNEQF
v_gene: TRBV12-3/TRBV12-4; j_gene: TRBJ2-2; d_gene: TRBD1; CDR3aa: ASRELPGTGTGRNTGELF
v_gene: TRBV5-1; j_gene: TRBJ1-1; d_gene: -; CDR3aa: ASSPSGASVEGAF
v_gene: TRBV29-1; j_gene: TRBJ2-5; d_gene: TRBD1; CDR3aa: SVFAGGRETQY
v_gene: TRBV4-2; j_gene: TRBJ2-1; d_gene: TRBD2; CDR3aa: ASSQDVRVGGGFYNEQF
v_gene: TRBV24-1; j_gene: TRBJ2-1; d_gene: -; CDR3aa: ATSQPSPLGEQF
v_gene: TRBV25-1; j_gene: TRBJ2-7; d_gene: -; CDR3aa: ASRPGGYEQY
v_gene: TRBV4-1; j_gene: TRBJ2-1; d_gene: TRBD2; CDR3aa: ASSQVILAEYNEQF
v_gene: TRBV29-1; j_gene: TRBJ2-3; d_gene: TRBD1; CDR3aa: SVGGQAGPDTQY
v_gene: TRBV7-2; j_gene: TRBJ1-6; d_gene: -; CDR3aa: ASSLVRGSSYNSPLH
v_gene: TRBV11-2; j_gene: TRBJ2-1; d_gene: TRBD2; CDR3aa: ASRRTSGDRTTYNEQF
v_gene: TRBV28; j_gene: TRBJ2-7; d_gene: -; CDR3aa: ATDPSVKTYEQY
v_gene: TRBV7-9; j_gene: TRBJ2-3; d_gene: TRBD2; CDR3aa: ASSSITGTSGTDTQY
v_gene: TRBV6-4; j_gene: TRBJ1-2; d_gene: TRBD1; CDR3aa: ASSPGGLYGYT